This T cell receptor beta chain was sequenced in a study of human CD8 memory T cell subsets. Study findings and constraints: For this study, sequencing was restricted to the T cell receptor beta chains only. Estimated Chao1 values suggested that diversity was greater among stem-like memory T cells than among precursor exhausted T cells.

The CDR3 consists of 18 residues. Germline CDR1 SQVTM, CDR2 ANQGSEA. It was UMI-labeled 5' RACE by which the TCR beta libraries were made. TCRdb processed the 5' RACE reads again and assigns one entry to each CDR3 protein, with no DNA. This table lists thousands of distinct CDR3 sequences. Judged by frequency, this clonotype is medium-sized. Its specificity is not known. CCR7+ PD-1+ TIGIT+ early memory CD8+ T cells with exhausted-like traits constituted the TPEX cells. Material for sequencing was CD8+ T cells from PBMCs. The clonotype comes from a human donor in good health. V and J are TRBV29-1 and TRBJ2-3; TCRdb selects TRBD2, and the lack of DNA leaves this call unchecked. The CDR3: CSVAGTSGGAVSPDTQYF.